A single sample is the source of the 11 T cell receptor beta chains below, sequenced in a study of CXCR3-negative and CXCR3-positive naive CD8 T cells. UMI-labeled 5' RACE yielded the TRB cDNA libraries. TCRdb reprocessed the 5' RACE reads; each CDR3 protein has one entry and no DNA is given. In total, the table holds about 41,000 distinct CDR3 sequences. The sample comprised naive CXCR3- CD8+ T cells from blood. Regarding subset: CD45RO-CCR7+CD27+CD95- naive CD8+ T cells lacking CXCR3 (TNR3-). The source is a human donor in good health. Some clones in this sample may be carry-over from other donors' samples.

CDR3 protein: CSARTSGRGTDTQYF. The chain links TRBV20-1 to TRBJ2-3; the TCRdb D gene call, TRBD2, has no DNA to confirm it. This CDR3 contains 15 residues. The germline V gene has CDR1 DFQATT and CDR2 SNEGSKA (reference sequence).

The chain carries TRBV6-2 or TRBV6-3 and TRBJ2-7. CDR3 length: 12 amino acids. Germline CDR1 MNHEY, CDR2 SVGEGT. CDR3 sequence: CASTDIGYEQYF.

The genes are TRBV7-9 and TRBJ2-5. Germline V CDR1 and CDR2: SEHNR, FQNEAQ (reference sequence). The CDR3 runs 15 residues. CDR3 amino acids: CASSLPREYQETQYF.

The gene calls are TRBV7-9 and TRBJ2-3; the D gene TCRdb calls, TRBD1, cannot be checked with no DNA. Germline V lookup: CDR1 SEHNR, CDR2 FQNEAQ (reference sequence). The CDR3 runs 17 residues. CDR3 protein: CASSSERTGVSTDTQYF. The whole variable domain, filled in from reference TRBV7-9 and TRBJ2-3, reads DTGVSQNPRHKITKRGQNVTFRCDPISEHNRLYWYRQTLGQGPEFLTYFQNEAQLEKSRLLSDRFSAERPKGSFSTLEIQRTEQGDSAMYLCASSSERTGVSTDTQYFGPGTRLTVL.

The rearrangement links TRBV6-8 to TRBJ2-1; TCRdb reports TRBD1, a call that lacks DNA to check it against. This CDR3 has 15 residues. Germline CDR1 reads MNHGY; CDR2 reads SAAAGT. CDR3 sequence: CASRSDRGTLNEQFF.

CDR3: CASSLTGLGDTQYF. The chain couples TRBV28 to TRBJ2-3; no DNA is available, so the TRBD2 call from TCRdb remains unchecked. The CDR3 totals 14 residues. Germline V gives CDR1 MDHEN, CDR2 SYDVKM.

This rearrangement joins TRBV29-1 to TRBJ2-5; as DNA is missing, the TRBD1 call by TCRdb cannot be tested. CDR3 length: 12 amino acids. Per the germline V gene, CDR1 is SQVTM and CDR2 is ANQGSEA. The CDR3 region is CSGGDSQETQYF.

Its frequency marks this clonotype as medium-sized (0.01 to 0.1%). The rearrangement joins TRBV18 to TRBJ1-1. CDR1 KGHSH and CDR2 LQKENI come from the germline V gene. This CDR3 is built from 13 residues. CDR3 in amino acids: CASSPQGRTEAFF.

CDR3 residues: CSARDLGLADYEQYF. The rearrangement joins TRBV20-1 to TRBJ2-7; the TRBD2 assignment by TCRdb is unverifiable without DNA. The CDR3 consists of 15 residues. Per the germline V gene, CDR1 is DFQATT and CDR2 is SNEGSKA (reference sequence).

The chain couples TRBV10-2 to TRBJ1-1; the TRBD1 assignment by TCRdb is unverifiable without DNA. This CDR3 comprises 14 residues. Germline V gene data show CDR1 as WSHSY and CDR2 as SAAADI. This CDR3 is CASSDSSRDTEAFF.

The genes are TRBV29-1 and TRBJ2-7; the D call from TCRdb, TRBD2, cannot be confirmed without DNA. The CDR3 consists of 17 residues. Germline V gene data show CDR1 as SQVTM and CDR2 as ANQGSEA. CDR3 protein: CSVIDRELAGVSYEQYF.